Given below is one T cell receptor beta chain in context. Its specificity is not known. The data were obtained in a study of T cells in localized non-small cell lung cancer. Sequenced by immunoSEQ multiplex PCR; TCRdb stores in-frame clones only, minus some. In the table there are tens of thousands of clones, roughly 90% of which are singletons. The V gene lost 5 bases and the J gene lost 8 bases, with 18 bases spanning the gap. The CDR3 has 14 residues. Looked up from germline, CDR1 is SGHTA and CDR2 is FQGNSA. Points from the study as a whole: Higher adjacent-lung clonality was associated with shorter survival.

Specimen: peripheral blood, collected before any cancer treatment. This receptor was identified in a man between 40 and 70 years old with stage I squamous cell lung carcinoma. The chain has TRBV7-2 and TRBJ1-2; D not resolved. For the CDR3, the DNA is TGTGCCAGCAGCGGGTCGCCCCCCCTGATGGGCTACACCTTC. It codes for CASSGSPPLMGYTF.